This entry describes one T cell receptor beta chain. No cognate antigen has been identified for it. Per-nucleotide qualities are absent, and no much larger clonotype sits a single base away. Via the germline V gene, CDR1 is SNHLY and CDR2 FYNNEI. V is pared back by 6 bases and J by 2 bases, with 11 bases lying between the germline termini. The CDR3 goes from the cysteine to the phenylalanine over 14 residues. Of the read, only the CDR3 DNA is kept; its 42 bases are in frame from base 1. These data come from a study of blood T cells in healthy people across ages (dated by TCRdb to 2014 to 2015). Broadly, across the study: In model experiments, template switching captured roughly one uniquely barcoded TCR beta cDNA molecule for every two T cells. Using deep sequencing normalized with unique cDNA molecular identifiers, the study measured how TCR beta repertoire diversity changes with age. The donors were split into four age groups: young (average about 15 years), middle-aged (roughly 40), aged (more than 55) and long-lived (over 75). To avoid experimental bias, donors of different ages were distributed randomly across sequencing lanes. For two donors (one aged 18 to 29 and one aged 80 or older), the study analyzed two additional independent replicas of 1 million unique cDNA reads from the same blood draw.

The library was made by 5' RACE. Reads for this sample came from an Illumina HiSeq 2500. A second PCR of about 6 to 11 cycles was performed with a sample-barcoded 5' primer and a J-beta primer mix. A template-switch 5' adaptor carrying 12 random nucleotides introduced a unique molecular identifier onto each TCR beta cDNA molecule. Each sample yielded at least 3 million CDR3-containing paired-end reads. The Mint cDNA synthesis kit, primed by a TRBC-specific oligonucleotide, was used to synthesize first-strand cDNA from all RNA. All cDNA was treated with uracil-DNA glycosylase and then went through a first 18-cycle PCR with the universal primers M1SS and BC2_uni_R. Per the original workflow: Each sample was normalized by randomly selecting 1 million high-quality reads, each carrying a distinct molecular identifier. Instead of being binned into consensus sequences, reads that shared molecular identifiers were thrown out. MiTCR, with a Q25 quality threshold and the strictest error-elimination algorithm, was used for CDR3 identification, clonotype clustering and error correction. A nonparametric unseen species model using Euler transformation provided a lower-bound estimate of total TCR beta diversity. Clones were called with MiXCR by TCRdb after fastp trimmed the public reads at Q25, and only in-frame beta chains were retained. Under each unique CDR3 protein, matching rows form one entry showing the most common genes and DNA. It is TCRdb's table, rather than the study itself, that gives the V and J calls and clone size. In this sample the table shows about 1.1 million distinct CDR3 sequences, roughly two fifths of which occur a single time. Over 10% of the sample is in the top ten clones.

Donors were about 36 systemically healthy Caucasian individuals from Russia aged roughly 6 to 90 years. Each donor gave roughly 11 milliliters of peripheral blood, drawn into EDTA-treated Vacutainer tubes. Ficoll-Paque density-gradient centrifugation was used to isolate PBMCs, with at least 7 million obtained per sample. Trizol reagent was used to extract total RNA from the PBMCs, yielding at least 5.5 micrograms per sample. The percentages of naive CD45RAhigh/CD27high T cells were determined by flow cytometry on a PBMC aliquot from every donor. Paper-wide results and their limitations: The long-lived group showed more naive CD4+ T cells, fewer expanded clones and increased TCR diversity than the aged group, suggesting age selection. Because the CMV infection status of the donors was unknown, age-related changes in expanded clonotypes may potentially have been confounded. As age increased, observed TCR beta diversity per million T cells dropped in a roughly linear way, and a significant reduction was already evident by age about 40. Since profiling was done on bulk unsorted PBMCs, naive and antigen-experienced compartments could not be conclusively compared. Estimates of total diversity from one million sequenced T cells were regarded as lower bounds and underestimates. A strong correlation was found between observed TCR beta diversity and the percentage of naive T cells measured by flow cytometry.

The chain joins TRBV2 to TRBJ2-1; the D gene identity is not certain. Source material: blood. The TCR originated in a man between 18 and 35 years old in good health. At the DNA level, the sequence is TGTGCCAGCAGCCCTGATGCTACCTACAATGAGCAGTTCTTC. Its amino acids are CASSPDATYNEQFF.